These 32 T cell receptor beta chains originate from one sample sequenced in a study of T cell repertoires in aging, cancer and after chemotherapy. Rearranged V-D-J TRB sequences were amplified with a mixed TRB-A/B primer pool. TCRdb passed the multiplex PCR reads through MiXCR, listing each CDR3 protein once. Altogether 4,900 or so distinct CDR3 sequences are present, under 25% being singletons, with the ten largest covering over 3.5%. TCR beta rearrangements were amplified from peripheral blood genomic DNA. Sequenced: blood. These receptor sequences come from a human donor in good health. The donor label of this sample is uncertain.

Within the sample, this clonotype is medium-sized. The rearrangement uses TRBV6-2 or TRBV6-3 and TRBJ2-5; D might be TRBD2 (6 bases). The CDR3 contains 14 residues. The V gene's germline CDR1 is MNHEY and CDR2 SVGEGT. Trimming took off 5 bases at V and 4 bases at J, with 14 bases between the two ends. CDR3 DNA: TGTGCCAGCAGTCCCCCGCCCGGGGGAGAGACCCAGTACTTC. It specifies CASSPPPGGETQYF.

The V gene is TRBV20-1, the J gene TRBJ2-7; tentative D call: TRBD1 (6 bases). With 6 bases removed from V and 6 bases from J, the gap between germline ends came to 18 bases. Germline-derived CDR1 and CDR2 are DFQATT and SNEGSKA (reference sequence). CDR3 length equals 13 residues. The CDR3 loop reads CSAANRVTSEQYF. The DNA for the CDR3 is TGCAGTGCCGCAAACAGGGTAACGAGCGAGCAGTACTTC.

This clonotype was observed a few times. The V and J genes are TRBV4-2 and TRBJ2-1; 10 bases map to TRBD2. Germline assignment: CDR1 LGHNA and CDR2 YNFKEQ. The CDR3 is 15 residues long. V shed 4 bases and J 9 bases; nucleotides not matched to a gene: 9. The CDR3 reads CASSPSGGAFAEQFF. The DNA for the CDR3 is TGTGCCAGCAGCCCGAGCGGGGGGGCCTTTGCTGAGCAGTTCTTC.

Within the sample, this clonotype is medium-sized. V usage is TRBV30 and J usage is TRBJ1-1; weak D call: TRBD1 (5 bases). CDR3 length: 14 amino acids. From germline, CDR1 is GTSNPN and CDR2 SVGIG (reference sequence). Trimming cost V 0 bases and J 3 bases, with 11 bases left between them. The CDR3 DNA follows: TGTGCCTGGAGTGTACGTGGAGGGGACACTGAAGCTTTCTTT. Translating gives CAWSVRGGDTEAFF.

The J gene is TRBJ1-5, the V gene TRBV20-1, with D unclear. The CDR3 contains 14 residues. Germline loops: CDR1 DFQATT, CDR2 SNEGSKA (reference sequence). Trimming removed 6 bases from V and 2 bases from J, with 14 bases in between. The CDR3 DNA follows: TGCAGTGCAAGGGTCCCGGGAGGCAATCAGCCCCAGCATTTT. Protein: CSARVPGGNQPQHF.

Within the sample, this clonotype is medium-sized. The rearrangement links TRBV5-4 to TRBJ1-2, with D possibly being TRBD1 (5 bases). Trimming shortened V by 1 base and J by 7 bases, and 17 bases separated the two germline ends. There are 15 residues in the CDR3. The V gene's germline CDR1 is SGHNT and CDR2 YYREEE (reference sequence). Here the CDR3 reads CASSLSQGLWLGYTF. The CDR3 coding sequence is TGTGCCAGCAGCTTGTCTCAGGGCCTTTGGCTTGGCTACACCTTC.

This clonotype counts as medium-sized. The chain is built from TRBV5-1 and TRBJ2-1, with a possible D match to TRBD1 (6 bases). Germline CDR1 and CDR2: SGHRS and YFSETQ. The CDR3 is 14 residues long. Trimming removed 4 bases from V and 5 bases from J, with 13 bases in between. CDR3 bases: TGCGCCAGCAGCCAAAATACAGGGAACAATGAGCAGTTCTTC. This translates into CASSQNTGNNEQFF.

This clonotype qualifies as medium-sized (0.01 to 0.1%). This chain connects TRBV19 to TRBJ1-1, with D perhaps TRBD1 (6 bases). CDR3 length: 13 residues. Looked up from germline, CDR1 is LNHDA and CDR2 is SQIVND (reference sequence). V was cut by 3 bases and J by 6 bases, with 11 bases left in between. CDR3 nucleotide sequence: TGTGCCAGTAGTATTGGGAAGGGGGCTGAAGCTTTCTTT. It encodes CASSIGKGAEAFF.

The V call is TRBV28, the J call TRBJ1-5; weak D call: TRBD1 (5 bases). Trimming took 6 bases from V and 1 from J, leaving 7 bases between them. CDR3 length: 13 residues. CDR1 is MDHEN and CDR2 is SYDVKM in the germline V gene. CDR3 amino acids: CASRGGSNQPQHF. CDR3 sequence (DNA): TGTGCCAGCAGGGGGGGGAGCAATCAGCCCCAGCATTTT.

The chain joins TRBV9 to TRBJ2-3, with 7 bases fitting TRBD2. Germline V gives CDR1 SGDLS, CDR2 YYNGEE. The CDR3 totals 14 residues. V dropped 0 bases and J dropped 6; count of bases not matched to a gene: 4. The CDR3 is CASSVGWGGDTQYF. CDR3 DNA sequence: TGTGCCAGCAGCGTAGGTTGGGGGGGGGATACGCAGTATTTT.

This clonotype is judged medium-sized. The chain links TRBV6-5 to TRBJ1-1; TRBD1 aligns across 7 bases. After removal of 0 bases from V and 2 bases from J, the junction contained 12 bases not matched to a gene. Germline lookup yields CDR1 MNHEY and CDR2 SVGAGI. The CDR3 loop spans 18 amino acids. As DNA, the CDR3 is TGTGCCAGCAGTTACTCGAAGGGCGACAGGGTGGAAAACACTGAAGCTTTCTTT. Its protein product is CASSYSKGDRVENTEAFF.

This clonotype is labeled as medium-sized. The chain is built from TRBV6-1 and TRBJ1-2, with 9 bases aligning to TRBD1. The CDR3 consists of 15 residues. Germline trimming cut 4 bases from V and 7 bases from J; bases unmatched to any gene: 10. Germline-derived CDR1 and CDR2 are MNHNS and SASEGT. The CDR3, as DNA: TGTGCCAGCAGTGTAGCGACAGGGGGTGTCGGTGGCTACACCTTC. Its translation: CASSVATGGVGGYTF.

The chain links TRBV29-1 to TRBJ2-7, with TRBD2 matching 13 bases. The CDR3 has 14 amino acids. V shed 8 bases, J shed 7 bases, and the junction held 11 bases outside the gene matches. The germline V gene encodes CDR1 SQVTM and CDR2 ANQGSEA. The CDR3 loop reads CSFRTSGSGVEQYF. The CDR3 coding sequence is TGCAGCTTCAGGACTAGCGGGAGTGGTGTTGAGCAGTACTTC.

Here the CDR3 DNA reads TGCAGCGGCAGGGGGGCAAGGACTGAAGCTTTCTTT. Amino acids: CSGRGARTEAFF. This chain connects TRBV29-1 to TRBJ1-1; 7 nucleotides agree with TRBD1. Germline-derived CDR1 and CDR2 are SQVTM and ANQGSEA. J gave up 5 bases and V 7 bases, and 7 bases lay outside the gene matches. The CDR3 is made up of 12 amino acids. Variable domain in full (rest from reference TRBV29-1 and TRBJ1-1): SAVISQKPSRDICQRGTSLTIQCQVDSQVTMMFWYRQQPGQSLTLIATANQGSEATYESGFVIDKFPISRPNLTFSTLTVSNMSPEDSSIYLCSGRGARTEAFFGQGTRLTVV.

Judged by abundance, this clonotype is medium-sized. For the CDR3, the DNA is TGTGCCATCAGTCCGGCCGGTGAGGGCTTCTACGAGCAGTACTTC. Protein product: CAISPAGEGFYEQYF. This chain links TRBV10-3 with TRBJ2-7, with D possibly being TRBD2 (5 bases). The germline CDR1 and CDR2 sequences are ENHRY and SYGVKD. The CDR3 has 15 amino acids. V shed 5 bases and J shed 3 bases, with 17 bases lying between them.

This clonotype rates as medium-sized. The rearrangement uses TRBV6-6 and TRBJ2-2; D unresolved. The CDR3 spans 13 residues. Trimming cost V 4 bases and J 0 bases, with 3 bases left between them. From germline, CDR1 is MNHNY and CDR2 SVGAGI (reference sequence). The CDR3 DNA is TGTGCCAGCAGTTTTGCGAACACCGGGGAGCTGTTTTTT. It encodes CASSFANTGELFF.

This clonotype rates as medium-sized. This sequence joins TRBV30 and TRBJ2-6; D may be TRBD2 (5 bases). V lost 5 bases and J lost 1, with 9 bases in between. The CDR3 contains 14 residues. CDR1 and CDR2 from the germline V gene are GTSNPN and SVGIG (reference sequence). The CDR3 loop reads CAWVRRSGANVLTF. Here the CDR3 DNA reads TGTGCCTGGGTCAGGAGGTCTGGGGCCAACGTCCTGACTTTC.

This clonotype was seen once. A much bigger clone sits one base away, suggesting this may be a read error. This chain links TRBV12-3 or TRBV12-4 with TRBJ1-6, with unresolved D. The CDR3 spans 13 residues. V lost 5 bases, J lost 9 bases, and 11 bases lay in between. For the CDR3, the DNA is TGTGCCAGCAGTCCGGGCCCAACTTCACCCCTCCACTTT. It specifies CASSPGPTSPLHF.

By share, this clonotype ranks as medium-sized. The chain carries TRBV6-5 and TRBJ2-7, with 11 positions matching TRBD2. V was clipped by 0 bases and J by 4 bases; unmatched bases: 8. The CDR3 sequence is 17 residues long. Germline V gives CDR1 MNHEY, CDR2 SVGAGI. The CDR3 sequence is CASSYSWRASGGYEQYF. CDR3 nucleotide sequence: TGTGCCAGCAGTTACTCGTGGCGGGCTAGCGGGGGGTACGAGCAGTACTTC.

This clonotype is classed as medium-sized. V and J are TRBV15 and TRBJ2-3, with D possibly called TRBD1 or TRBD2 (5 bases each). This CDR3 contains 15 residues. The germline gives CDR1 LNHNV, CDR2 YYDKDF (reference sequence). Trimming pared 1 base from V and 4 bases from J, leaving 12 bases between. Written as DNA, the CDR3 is TGTGCCACCAGCAGAGGGGGGTTTGGCTCAGATACGCAGTATTTT. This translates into CATSRGGFGSDTQYF.

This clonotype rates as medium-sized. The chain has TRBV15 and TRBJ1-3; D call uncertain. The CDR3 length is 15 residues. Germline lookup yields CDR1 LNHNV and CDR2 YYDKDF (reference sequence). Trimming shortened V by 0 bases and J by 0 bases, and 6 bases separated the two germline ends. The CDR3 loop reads CATSRDRSSGNTIYF. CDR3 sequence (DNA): TGTGCCACCAGCAGAGACAGGAGCTCTGGAAACACCATATATTTT.

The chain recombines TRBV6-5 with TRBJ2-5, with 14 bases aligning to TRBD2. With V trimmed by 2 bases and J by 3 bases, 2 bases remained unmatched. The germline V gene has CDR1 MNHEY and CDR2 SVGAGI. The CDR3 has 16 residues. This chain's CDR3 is CASSYGTSGGKETQYF. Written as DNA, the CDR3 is TGTGCCAGCAGTTACGGGACTAGCGGGGGAAAAGAGACCCAGTACTTC.

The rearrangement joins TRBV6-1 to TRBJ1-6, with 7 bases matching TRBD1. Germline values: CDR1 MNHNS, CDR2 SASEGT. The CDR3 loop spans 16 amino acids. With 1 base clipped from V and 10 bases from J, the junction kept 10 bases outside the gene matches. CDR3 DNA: TGTGCCAGCAGTGAAGGGGAGGGGGCAGGGAACTCACCCCTCCACTTT. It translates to CASSEGEGAGNSPLHF.

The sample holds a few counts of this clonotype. The CDR3 reads CASSKTGDQETQYF. For the CDR3, the DNA is TGTGCCAGTAGCAAAACAGGGGACCAAGAGACCCAGTACTTC. This chain uses TRBV19 with TRBJ2-5, with 7 bases identical to TRBD1. The germline V gene encodes CDR1 LNHDA and CDR2 SQIVND (reference sequence). After removal of 6 bases from V and 0 bases from J, the junction contained 4 bases not matched to a gene. This CDR3 is built from 14 residues.

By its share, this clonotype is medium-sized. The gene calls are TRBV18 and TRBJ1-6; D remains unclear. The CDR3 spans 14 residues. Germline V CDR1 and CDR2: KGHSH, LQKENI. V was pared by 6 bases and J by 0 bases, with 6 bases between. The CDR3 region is CASSGSSYNSPLHF. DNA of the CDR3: TGTGCCAGCTCGGGGAGCTCCTATAATTCACCCCTCCACTTT.

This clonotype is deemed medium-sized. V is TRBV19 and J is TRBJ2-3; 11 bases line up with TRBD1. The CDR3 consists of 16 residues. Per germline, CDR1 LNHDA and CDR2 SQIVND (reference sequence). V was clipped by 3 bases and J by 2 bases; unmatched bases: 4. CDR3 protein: CASSMGQGGFTDTQYF. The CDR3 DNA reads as TGTGCCAGTAGTATGGGACAGGGGGGATTCACAGATACGCAGTATTTT.

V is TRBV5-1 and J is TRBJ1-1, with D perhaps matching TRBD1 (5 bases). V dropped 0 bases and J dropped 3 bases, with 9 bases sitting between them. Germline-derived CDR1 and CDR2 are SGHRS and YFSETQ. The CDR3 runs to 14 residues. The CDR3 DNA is TGCGCCAGCAGCTTGGCAGGGTGGGACACTGAAGCTTTCTTT. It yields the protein CASSLAGWDTEAFF.

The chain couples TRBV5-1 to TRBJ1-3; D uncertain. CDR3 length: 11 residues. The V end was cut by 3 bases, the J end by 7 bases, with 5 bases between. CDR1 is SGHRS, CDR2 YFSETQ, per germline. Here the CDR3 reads CASSYGNTIYF. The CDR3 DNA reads TGCGCCAGCAGCTATGGGAACACCATATATTTT.

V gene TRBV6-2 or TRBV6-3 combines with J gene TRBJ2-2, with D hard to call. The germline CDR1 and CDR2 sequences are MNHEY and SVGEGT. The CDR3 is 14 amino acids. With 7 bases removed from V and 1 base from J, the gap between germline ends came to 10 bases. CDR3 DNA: TGTGCCAGCAAGTTGGCGGTGAACACCGGGGAGCTGTTTTTT. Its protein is CASKLAVNTGELFF.

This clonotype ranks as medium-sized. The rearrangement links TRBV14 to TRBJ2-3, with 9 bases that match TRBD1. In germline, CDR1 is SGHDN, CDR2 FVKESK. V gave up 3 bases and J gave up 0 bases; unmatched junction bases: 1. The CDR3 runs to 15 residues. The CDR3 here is CASSQGTGSTDTQYF. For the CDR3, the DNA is TGTGCCAGCAGCCAGGGGACAGGGAGCACAGATACGCAGTATTTT.

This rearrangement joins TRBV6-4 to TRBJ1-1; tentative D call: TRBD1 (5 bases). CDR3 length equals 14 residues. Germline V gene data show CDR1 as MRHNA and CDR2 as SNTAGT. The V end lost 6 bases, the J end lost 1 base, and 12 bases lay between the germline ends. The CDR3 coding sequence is TGTGCCAGCAGGATCTTTACAGGGAACACTGAAGCTTTCTTT. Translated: CASRIFTGNTEAFF.

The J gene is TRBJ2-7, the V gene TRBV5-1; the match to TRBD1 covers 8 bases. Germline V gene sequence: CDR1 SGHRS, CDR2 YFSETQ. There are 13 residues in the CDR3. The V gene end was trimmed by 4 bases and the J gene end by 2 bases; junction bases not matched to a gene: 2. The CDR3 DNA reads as TGCGCCAGCAGCCGACAGGGGACCTACGAGCAGTACTTC. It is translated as CASSRQGTYEQYF.